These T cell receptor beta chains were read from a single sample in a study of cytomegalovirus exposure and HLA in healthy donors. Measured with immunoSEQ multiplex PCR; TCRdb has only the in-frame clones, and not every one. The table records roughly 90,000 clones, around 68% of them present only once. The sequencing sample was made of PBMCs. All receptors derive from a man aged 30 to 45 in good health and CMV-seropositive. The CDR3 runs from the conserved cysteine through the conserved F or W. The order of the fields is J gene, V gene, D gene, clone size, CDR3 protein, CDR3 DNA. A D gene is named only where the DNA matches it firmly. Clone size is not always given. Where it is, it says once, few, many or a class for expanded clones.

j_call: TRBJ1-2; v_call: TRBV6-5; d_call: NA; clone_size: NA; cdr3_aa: CASSNGVPAYTF; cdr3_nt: TGTGCCAGCAGCAACGGGGTTCCCGCCTACACCTTC
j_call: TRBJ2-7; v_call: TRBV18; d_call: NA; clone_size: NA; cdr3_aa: CASSADITYEQYF; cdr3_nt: TGTGCCAGCTCAGCGGACATCACCTACGAGCAGTACTTC
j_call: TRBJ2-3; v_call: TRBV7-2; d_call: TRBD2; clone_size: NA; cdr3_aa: CASSFQTSGGGTDTQYF; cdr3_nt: TGTGCCAGCAGCTTCCAGACTAGCGGAGGGGGGACAGATACGCAGTATTTT
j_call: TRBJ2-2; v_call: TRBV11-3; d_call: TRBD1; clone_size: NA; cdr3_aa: CASSLQGVDTGELFF; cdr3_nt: TGTGCCAGCAGCTTACAGGGGGTCGACACCGGGGAGCTGTTTTTT
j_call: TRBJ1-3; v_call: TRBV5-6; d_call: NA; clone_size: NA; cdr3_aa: CASSLAGSGNTIYF; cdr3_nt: TGTGCCAGCAGCTTGGCGGGGTCCGGAAACACCATATATTTT
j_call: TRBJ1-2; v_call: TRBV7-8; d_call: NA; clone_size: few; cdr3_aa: CASSQEGSNYGYTF; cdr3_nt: TGTGCCAGCAGCCAGGAGGGCTCGAACTATGGCTACACCTTC
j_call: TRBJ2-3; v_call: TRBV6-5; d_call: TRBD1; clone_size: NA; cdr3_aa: CASSRSGTGADTQYF; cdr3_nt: TGTGCCAGCAGCAGATCAGGGACAGGGGCAGATACGCAGTATTTT
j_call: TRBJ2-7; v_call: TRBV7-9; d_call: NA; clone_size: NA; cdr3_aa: CASSEDSNYEQYF; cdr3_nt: TGTGCCAGCAGCGAGGACAGTAACTACGAGCAGTACTTC
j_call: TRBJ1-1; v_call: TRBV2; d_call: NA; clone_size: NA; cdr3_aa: CASSEADGTKAFF; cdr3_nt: TGTGCCAGCAGTGAAGCGGACGGGACTAAAGCTTTCTTT
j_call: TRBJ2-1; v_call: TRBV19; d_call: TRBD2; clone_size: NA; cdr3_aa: CASSLGTSGVYEQFF; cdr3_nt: TGTGCCAGTAGTCTCGGGACTAGCGGGGTGTATGAGCAGTTCTTC
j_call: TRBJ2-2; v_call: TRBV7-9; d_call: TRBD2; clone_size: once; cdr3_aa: CSSSFLGGVDTGELFF; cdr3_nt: TGTTCCAGCAGCTTTTTGGGAGGGGTGGACACCGGGGAGCTGTTTTTT
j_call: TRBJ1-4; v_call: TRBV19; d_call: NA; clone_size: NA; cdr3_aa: CASSTQGTEKLFF; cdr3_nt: TGTGCCAGTAGCACACAGGGTACGGAAAAACTGTTTTTT
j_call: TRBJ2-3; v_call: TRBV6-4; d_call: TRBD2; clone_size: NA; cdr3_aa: CASSELAGEGTDTQYF; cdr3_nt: TGTGCCAGCAGTGAACTAGCGGGCGAGGGCACAGATACGCAGTATTTT
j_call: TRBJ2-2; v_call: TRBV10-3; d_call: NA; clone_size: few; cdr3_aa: CAIPTGHSNTGELFF; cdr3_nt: TGTGCCATCCCAACGGGACACTCGAACACCGGGGAGCTGTTTTTT
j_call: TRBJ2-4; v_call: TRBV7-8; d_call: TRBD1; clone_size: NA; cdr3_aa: CASSSTQGVKNIQYF; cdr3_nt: TGTGCCAGCAGCTCGACACAGGGGGTCAAAAACATTCAGTACTTC
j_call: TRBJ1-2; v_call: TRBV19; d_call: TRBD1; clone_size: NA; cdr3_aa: CASTETGGALGYTF; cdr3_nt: TGTGCCAGTACCGAGACAGGGGGCGCTTTGGGCTACACCTTC